These T cell receptor beta chains were read from a single sample in a study of OX40 agonist ivuxolimab in advanced cancers. TCRdb keeps only in-frame clones here, not all; method: immunoSEQ multiplex PCR. The table includes tens of thousands of clones, approximately 80% detected once. The source material was CD4+ or CD8+ T cells sorted from blood, sampled in a trial of the OX40 agonist ivuxolimab. The receptor set was obtained from an adult with an advanced solid tumor such as melanoma, head and neck, liver or kidney cancer. Both conserved end residues are part of each CDR3. Fields, in order: D gene, V gene, clone size, J gene, CDR3 DNA, CDR3 protein. D genes are given only for firm matches. Only some rows state a clone size, as once, few, many or a class for expanded clones.

TRBD1	TRBV27	-	TRBJ2-1	TGTGCCAGCAGTCCGACAGGGCATGAGCAGTTCTTC	CASSPTGHEQFF
-	TRBV28	-	TRBJ1-2	TGTGCCAGTAGAGGGGGACCGACTAACTATGGCTACACCTTC	CASRGGPTNYGYTF
TRBD1	TRBV6-1	-	TRBJ2-7	TGTGCCAGCAGTGGACAGGGCCAGAGGGACGAGCAGTACTTC	CASSGQGQRDEQYF
-	TRBV28	-	TRBJ2-7	TGTGCCTCCGGGTGGGGGGTCCCCTACGAGCAGTACTTC	CASGWGVPYEQYF
-	TRBV29-1	-	TRBJ2-7	TGCAGCGCTGCATATACATCCTACGAGCAGTACTTC	CSAAYTSYEQYF
-	TRBV5-1	few	TRBJ2-3	TGCGCCAGCAGCTTGGGTACTGCGAGCACAGATACGCAGTATTTT	CASSLGTASTDTQYF
-	TRBV7-2	-	TRBJ2-6	TGTGCCAGCAGCCGAATAGGGTTCGGCAACGTCCTGACTTTC	CASSRIGFGNVLTF
-	TRBV29-1	-	TRBJ2-7	TGCAGCGTTGATACGGGGCTCGAGCAGTACTTC	CSVDTGLEQYF
TRBD2	TRBV7-9	-	TRBJ2-7	TGTGCCAGCAGCCCCCGGGAACACGGACTAGCGGGAGTCGTCGAGCAGTACTTC	CASSPREHGLAGVVEQYF
-	TRBV6-6	-	TRBJ1-5	TGTGCCAGCAGACCGGCGACGGGTAGCAATCAGCCCCAGCATTTT	CASRPATGSNQPQHF
-	TRBV19	-	TRBJ1-5	TGTGCCAGTAGTATGGAAGCGATCAATCAGCCCCAGCATTTT	CASSMEAINQPQHF
-	TRBV14	-	TRBJ2-7	TGTGCCAGCAGTCAGTTACCCGTAGGTGAGCAGTACTTC	CASSQLPVGEQYF
-	TRBV6-1	-	TRBJ1-6	TGTGCCAGCAGTGAAGAGGGGAATTCACCCCTCCACTTT	CASSEEGNSPLHF
-	TRBV9	-	TRBJ1-6	TGTGCCAGCAACACAGGACAGACGAATTCACCCCTCCACTTT	CASNTGQTNSPLHF
-	TRBV21-1	-	TRBJ1-3	TGTGCCAGCAGCAAACTGGGACAGGGGCAGGGGAATTTT	CASSKLGQGQGNF
-	TRBV9	-	TRBJ2-3	TGTGCCAGCAGCGTAGCAGTGTTCACAGATACGCAGTATTTT	CASSVAVFTDTQYF
TRBD2	TRBV4-2	-	TRBJ2-1	TGTGCCAGCAGCCAGCTTGGACTAGCGGGATATAATGAGCAGTTCTTC	CASSQLGLAGYNEQFF
-	TRBV6-6	-	TRBJ2-7	TGTGCCAGCAGCCTCGGAAGCGAGCAGTACTTC	CASSLGSEQYF
-	TRBV6-5	-	TRBJ1-6	TGTGCCAGCAGTTCCCCGGGGATAGAGTCACCCCTCCACTTT	CASSSPGIESPLHF
-	TRBV5-1	-	TRBJ2-1	TGCGCCAGCAGCCAACAGGTCCGGGGAGACAATGAGCAGTTCTTC	CASSQQVRGDNEQFF
-	TRBV10-1	once	TRBJ2-7	TGCGCCAGCAGTGAGGACCGTTACGAGCAGTACTTC	CASSEDRYEQYF
-	TRBV30	-	TRBJ2-7	TGTGCCTGGAGCCTCGGGATTAGCTACGAGCAGTACTTC	CAWSLGISYEQYF
TRBD2	TRBV7-3	few	TRBJ2-1	TGTGCCAGCAGCTTAGCCCCTAGCGGGAGGGCCGGTGAGCAGTTCTTC	CASSLAPSGRAGEQFF
TRBD1	TRBV10-1	-	TRBJ2-1	TGCGCCAGCAGCCTGGGGGGGGGACAGGGACGAGGTGAGCAGTTCTTC	CASSLGGGQGRGEQFF
-	TRBV28	few	TRBJ1-1	TGTGCCAGCAGTCCCGTGGGAGGGCTTACTTTTTCGGCTTTCTTT	CASSPVGGLTFSAFF
TRBD2	TRBV11-2	-	TRBJ2-7	TGTGCCAGCCTCTTGGGGATGGGGACTAGCTTCGACGAGCAGTACTTC	CASLLGMGTSFDEQYF
-	TRBV10-3	few	TRBJ2-7	TGTGCCATCAGCGGGGGGACAGCCCTTGGAGGCTCCTACGAGCAGTACTTC	CAISGGTALGGSYEQYF
TRBD1	TRBV11-1	-	TRBJ1-1	TGTGCCAGCAGCCCCGACAGGGCGGACACTGAAGCTTTCTTT	CASSPDRADTEAFF
-	TRBV19	-	TRBJ1-3	TGTGCCAGTAGTCCTCGGAGCTCTGGAAACACCATATATTTT	CASSPRSSGNTIYF
-	TRBV6-4	-	TRBJ2-3	TGTGCCAGCAGTCAACAAGGAGGGGTTGCAGATACGCAGTATTTT	CASSQQGGVADTQYF
-	TRBV10-3	-	TRBJ2-7	TGTGCCATCAGTGAGTCATGGGGGCGCGAGCAGTACTTC	CAISESWGREQYF
-	TRBV28	once	TRBJ2-7	TGTGCCAGCAGTTTTGGCCGCTGGAGGGAGCAGTACTTC	CASSFGRWREQYF
TRBD2	TRBV5-4	-	TRBJ2-3	TGTGCCAGCAGCTTGGTTAGGGGACTAGCGACAGATACGCAGTATTTT	CASSLVRGLATDTQYF
-	TRBV10-1	few	TRBJ1-6	TGCGCCAGCAGTGAAGAATATAATTCACCCCTCCACTTT	CASSEEYNSPLHF
-	TRBV10-3	once	TRBJ2-3	TGTGCCATCAGTGAGTCGAAACCGCGGCCCGCAGATACGCAGTATTTT	CAISESKPRPADTQYF
-	TRBV7-2	-	TRBJ2-1	TGTGCCAGCAGCTTAGGGCTAGGGCCGTACAATGAGCAGTTCTTC	CASSLGLGPYNEQFF
-	TRBV7-8	once	TRBJ2-7	TGTGCCAGCAGCTCCCGCGGAGGTCAGGGGAGCTCCTACGAGCAGTACTTC	CASSSRGGQGSSYEQYF
-	TRBV5-6	-	TRBJ1-2	TGTGCCAGCAGTCAGGGTTTCTCCCTTTATGGCTACACCTTC	CASSQGFSLYGYTF
-	TRBV4-1	-	TRBJ1-3	TGCGCCAGCAGCCAAGCGGCGGCCAGGGGACTACGAAACACCATATATTTT	CASSQAAARGLRNTIYF
-	TRBV2	once	TRBJ1-4	TGTGCCAGCAGGTCAGGGTTTAATGAAAAACTGTTTTTT	CASRSGFNEKLFF
TRBD2	TRBV6-6	-	TRBJ2-7	TGTGCCAGCAGTTCCGGACTAGCGGGAACGGCGTACTTC	CASSSGLAGTAYF
TRBD1	TRBV5-4	-	TRBJ2-5	TGTGCCAGCAGCCCGAGGGCGGGACAGGGGGGCGAGACCCAGTACTTC	CASSPRAGQGGETQYF
TRBD2	TRBV28	-	TRBJ2-7	TGTGCCAGCAGTTACGGGGGGGGGCACTACGAGCAGTACTTC	CASSYGGGHYEQYF